The T cell receptor (beta chain) under discussion was sequenced for a study of blood T cell repertoires in COVID-19. Adults between about 18 and 95 years of age took part from under 30 US areas. This CDR3 contains 13 residues. Trimming removed 4 bases at V and 8 bases at J, with 15 bases between. The germline V gene has CDR1 SGHRS and CDR2 YFSETQ. In the original processing: From reference gene primer amplification, estimates of nucleated cell counts were derived. Here immunoSEQ multiplex PCR was the method, and the copy in TCRdb shows in-frame clones only, minus some. V and J calls and clone size are as listed in that table; D and trimming were resolved from the DNA. In the table there are about 180,000 clones, 75% to 90% of which are singletons. This clone was recorded only once.

V gene TRBV5-1 combines with J gene TRBJ1-2; D ambiguous. The clonotype was recovered from a woman aged 40 to 49 with acute COVID-19. Material for sequencing was PBMCs or T cells enriched from blood (not recorded which). The CDR3 bases are TGCGCCAGCAGCCCTCAAGGCAGCGGCGGCTACACCTTC. Its translation is CASSPQGSGGYTF.